A single sample gave rise to the 12 T cell receptor beta chains below, sequenced in a study of T-cell reconstitution after alpha-beta-depleted transplantation in children. Unique molecular identifiers were incorporated into the prepared TCRbeta library. In TCRdb, the PCR reads were re-called with MiXCR into one record per CDR3 protein. This sample carries more than 200,000 distinct CDR3 sequences, about 25% of them seen once, and the ten largest clones take over 2.5%. Sequences were derived from PBMCs, sampled before TCRalphabeta/CD19-depleted stem cell transplant. These receptors were taken from a girl aged 2 to 10 with Fanconi anemia, due to receive a stem cell transplant.

The rearrangement links TRBV27 to TRBJ2-5; a possible D gene is TRBD1 (5 bases). CDR1 is MNHEY, CDR2 SMNVEV, per germline (reference sequence). V was shortened by 5 bases and J by 3 bases, with 13 bases between the two germline ends. The CDR3 loop spans 14 amino acids. CDR3 DNA sequence: TGTGCCAGCAGTCCCCATGACAGAGAAGAGACCCAGTACTTC. Its protein is CASSPHDREETQYF.

At least ten counts were recorded for this clonotype. The chain joins TRBV9 to TRBJ1-1; D is undetermined. The germline V gene encodes CDR1 SGDLS and CDR2 YYNGEE. The length of the CDR3 is 12 residues. V was pared by 3 bases and J by 2 bases, with 5 bases between. This CDR3 reads CASSAYNTEAFF. DNA for the CDR3: TGTGCCAGCAGCGCATATAACACTGAAGCTTTCTTT.

This clonotype turned up a few times. The chain combines TRBV12-3 or TRBV12-4 with TRBJ2-3; TRBD1 might be the D (6 bases). This CDR3 spans 15 amino acids. Between the trimmed V and J ends, which lost 5 bases and 0 bases, there was a span of 12 bases. CDR3 sequence: CASSTGHPSTDTQYF. DNA for the CDR3: TGTGCCAGCAGTACAGGGCACCCTAGCACAGATACGCAGTATTTT.

This CDR3 reads CASSLAIPGWETQYF. The CDR3 coding sequence is TGTGCCAGCAGCTTAGCGATTCCGGGGTGGGAGACCCAGTACTTC. J is TRBJ2-5 and V is TRBV7-2; tentative D call: TRBD2 (5 bases). Germline loops: CDR1 SGHTA, CDR2 FQGNSA. V was trimmed by 0 bases and J by 5 bases, leaving 13 bases between them. CDR3 length: 15 residues.

The genes are TRBV20-1 and TRBJ1-5; D is perhaps TRBD1 (5 bases). Deletions cut 4 bases from V and 6 bases from J, with 13 bases between. Germline-derived CDR1 and CDR2 are DFQATT and SNEGSKA (reference sequence). The CDR3 length is 13 residues. CDR3 region: CSATGTSGQPQHF. The CDR3 region has the DNA TGCAGTGCTACCGGGACCTCGGGTCAGCCCCAGCATTTT.

The V gene is TRBV10-3, the J gene TRBJ2-1; 10 positions match TRBD1. Unmatched junction bases numbered 7, after V lost 4 bases and J lost 4 bases. This CDR3 comprises 16 residues. Germline CDR1 is ENHRY and CDR2 is SYGVKD. For the CDR3, the DNA is TGTGCCATCAGTGCCCCCGGACAGGGGGTATACAATGAGCAGTTCTTC. Amino acids: CAISAPGQGVYNEQFF.

This clonotype was picked up many times. The chain uses TRBV5-1 and TRBJ1-2; D possibly corresponds to TRBD1 (5 bases). The germline V and J ends were trimmed by 1 base and 2 bases, with 6 bases remaining between them. Per germline, CDR1 SGHRS and CDR2 YFSETQ. The length of the CDR3 is 13 residues. CDR3: CASSLWGNYGYTF. CDR3 nucleotides: TGCGCCAGCAGCTTGTGGGGGAACTATGGCTACACCTTC.

This chain joins TRBV5-7 and TRBJ2-1, with a weak D call TRBD1 (5 bases). TRBV5-7 is an open reading frame whose function is uncertain. The CDR3 spans 17 residues. The ends were cut back, 2 bases at V and 5 bases at J, with 20 bases in the middle. CDR3 DNA: TGTGCCAGCAGCTTCCCCCTGGCCAGGGTAAGGCACAATGAGCAGTTCTTC. The encoded protein is CASSFPLARVRHNEQFF.

This clonotype was counted only a few times. The chain uses TRBV20-1 and TRBJ2-5, with TRBD2 identical over 8 bases. In germline, CDR1 is DFQATT, CDR2 SNEGSKA (reference sequence). J gave up 0 bases and V 7 bases, and 7 bases lay outside the gene matches. The CDR3 runs 14 residues. The CDR3 loop is CSVRAGEYQETQYF. CDR3 nucleotide sequence: TGCAGTGTAAGAGCGGGAGAGTACCAAGAGACCCAGTACTTC.

In its sample, this clonotype was seen many times. The chain carries TRBV20-1 and TRBJ2-7, with D hard to call. Germline CDR1 DFQATT, CDR2 SNEGSKA (reference sequence). Trimming cost V 2 bases and J 0 bases, with 8 bases left between them. The CDR3 has 13 residues. The CDR3 DNA reads TGCAGTGCTAGATGGTACGGCTCCTACGAGCAGTACTTC. It codes for CSARWYGSYEQYF.

The rearrangement links TRBV2 to TRBJ2-5; the D is unclear. Germline loops: CDR1 SNHLY, CDR2 FYNNEI. V was cut by 1 base and J by 4 bases, with 1 base left in between. The CDR3 length is 11 residues. Written as DNA, the CDR3 is TGTGCCAGCAGTGAAGTAGAGACCCAGTACTTC. Translated: CASSEVETQYF. The variable domain in full, with the rest retrieved from reference TRBV2 and TRBJ2-5, is EPEVTQTPSHQVTQMGQEVILRCVPISNHLYFYWYRQILGQKVEFLVSFYNNEISEKSEIFDDQFSVERPDGSNFTLKIRSTKLEDSAMYFCASSEVETQYFGPGTRLLVL.

This clonotype was counted many times. The V call is TRBV6-5, the J call TRBJ1-6; TRBD1 might be the D (6 bases). This CDR3 comprises 15 residues. Trimming took off 8 bases at V and 7 bases at J, with 18 bases between the two ends. Germline CDR1 and CDR2: MNHEY and SVGAGI. The CDR3 spells CASLESGVWNSPLHF. The CDR3 nucleotides are TGTGCCAGCCTCGAGTCAGGGGTGTGGAATTCACCCCTCCACTTT.